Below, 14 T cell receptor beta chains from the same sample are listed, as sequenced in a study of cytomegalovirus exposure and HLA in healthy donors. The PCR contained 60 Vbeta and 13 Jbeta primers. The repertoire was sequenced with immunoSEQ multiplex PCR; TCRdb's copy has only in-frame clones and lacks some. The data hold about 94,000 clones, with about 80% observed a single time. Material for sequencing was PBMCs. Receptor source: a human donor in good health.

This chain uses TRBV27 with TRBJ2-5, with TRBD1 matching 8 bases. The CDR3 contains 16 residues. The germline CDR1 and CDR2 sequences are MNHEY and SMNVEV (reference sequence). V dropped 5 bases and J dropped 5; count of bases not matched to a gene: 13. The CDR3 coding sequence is TGTGCCAGCAGTCTCGTCCCCGGGACAGGTGGGGAGACCCAGTACTTC. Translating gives CASSLVPGTGGETQYF.

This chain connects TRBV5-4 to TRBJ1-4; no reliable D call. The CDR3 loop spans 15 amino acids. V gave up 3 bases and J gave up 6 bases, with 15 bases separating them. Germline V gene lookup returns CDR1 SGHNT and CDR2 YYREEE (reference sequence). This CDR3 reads CASSSPGTPDEKLFF. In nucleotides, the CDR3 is TGTGCCAGCAGCTCCCCGGGTACACCGGATGAAAAACTGTTTTTT.

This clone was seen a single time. The CDR3 coding sequence is TGTGCCAGCAGGGGGACTAGCGGGAACACAGATACGCAGTATTTT. The encoded protein is CASRGTSGNTDTQYF. The V gene is TRBV6-1, the J gene TRBJ2-3; 13 bases map to TRBD2. Germline values: CDR1 MNHNS, CDR2 SASEGT. The V segment lost 6 bases and the J segment 2 bases; nucleotides outside the gene matches: 2. CDR3 size: 15 residues.

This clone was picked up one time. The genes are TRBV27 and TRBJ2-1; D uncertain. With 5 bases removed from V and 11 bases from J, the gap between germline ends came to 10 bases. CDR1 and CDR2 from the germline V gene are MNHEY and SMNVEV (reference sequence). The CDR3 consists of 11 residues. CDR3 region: CASSDARQQFF. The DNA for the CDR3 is TGTGCCAGCAGTGACGCTAGACAGCAGTTCTTC.

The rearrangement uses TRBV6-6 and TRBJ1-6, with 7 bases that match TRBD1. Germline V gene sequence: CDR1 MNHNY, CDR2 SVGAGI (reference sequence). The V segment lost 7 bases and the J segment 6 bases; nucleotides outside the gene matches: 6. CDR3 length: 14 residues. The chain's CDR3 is CASIVGGGNSPLHF. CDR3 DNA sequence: TGTGCCAGCATAGTAGGGGGCGGTAATTCACCCCTCCACTTT.

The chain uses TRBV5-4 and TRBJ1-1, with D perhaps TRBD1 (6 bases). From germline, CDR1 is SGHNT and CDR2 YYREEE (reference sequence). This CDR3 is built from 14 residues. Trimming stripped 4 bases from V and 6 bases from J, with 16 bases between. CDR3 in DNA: TGTGCCAGCAGCATCAGGGGCGCCCCGTCTGAAGCTTTCTTT. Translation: CASSIRGAPSEAFF.

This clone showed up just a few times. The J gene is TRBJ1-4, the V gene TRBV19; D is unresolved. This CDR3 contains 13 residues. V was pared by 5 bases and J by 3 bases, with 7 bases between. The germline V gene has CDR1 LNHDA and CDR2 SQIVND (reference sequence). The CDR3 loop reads CASSAGANEKLFF. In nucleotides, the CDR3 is TGTGCCAGTAGTGCCGGGGCTAATGAAAAACTGTTTTTT. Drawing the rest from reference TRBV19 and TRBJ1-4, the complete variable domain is DGGITQSPKYLFRKEGQNVTLSCEQNLNHDAMYWYRQDPGQGLRLIYYSQIVNDFQKGDIAEGYSVSREKKESFPLTVTSAQKNPTAFYLCASSAGANEKLFFGSGTQLSVL.

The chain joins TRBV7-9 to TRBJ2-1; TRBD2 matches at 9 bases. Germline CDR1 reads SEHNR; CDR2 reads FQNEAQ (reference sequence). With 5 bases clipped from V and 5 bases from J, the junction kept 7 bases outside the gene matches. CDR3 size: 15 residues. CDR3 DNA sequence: TGTGCCAGCAGCCCGCGGGGGGGGATAAACAATGAGCAGTTCTTC. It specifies CASSPRGGINNEQFF.

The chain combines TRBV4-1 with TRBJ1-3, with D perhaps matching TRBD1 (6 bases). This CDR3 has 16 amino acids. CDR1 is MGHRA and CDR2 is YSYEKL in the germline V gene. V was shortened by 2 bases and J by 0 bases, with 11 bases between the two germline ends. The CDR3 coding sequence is TGCGCCAGCAGCCAACCAGGGGTTAACTCTGGAAACACCATATATTTT. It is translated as CASSQPGVNSGNTIYF.

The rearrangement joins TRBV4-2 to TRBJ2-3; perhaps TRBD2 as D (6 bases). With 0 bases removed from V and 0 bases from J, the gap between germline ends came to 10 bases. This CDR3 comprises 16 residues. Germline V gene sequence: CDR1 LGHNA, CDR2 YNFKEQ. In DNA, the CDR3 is TGTGCCAGCAGCCAAGAGGGGCGGGGCAGCACAGATACGCAGTATTTT. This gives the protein CASSQEGRGSTDTQYF.

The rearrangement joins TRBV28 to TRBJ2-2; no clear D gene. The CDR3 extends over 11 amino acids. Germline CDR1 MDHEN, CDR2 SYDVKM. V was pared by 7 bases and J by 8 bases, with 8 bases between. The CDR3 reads CASTQRGELFF. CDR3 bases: TGTGCCAGCACTCAGAGGGGGGAGCTGTTTTTT.

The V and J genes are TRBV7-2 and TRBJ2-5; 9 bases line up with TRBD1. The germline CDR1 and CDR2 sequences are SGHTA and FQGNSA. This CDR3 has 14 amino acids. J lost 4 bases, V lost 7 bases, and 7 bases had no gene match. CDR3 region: CASMTGGRSETQYF. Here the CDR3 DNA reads TGTGCCAGCATGACAGGGGGTCGGTCAGAGACCCAGTACTTC.

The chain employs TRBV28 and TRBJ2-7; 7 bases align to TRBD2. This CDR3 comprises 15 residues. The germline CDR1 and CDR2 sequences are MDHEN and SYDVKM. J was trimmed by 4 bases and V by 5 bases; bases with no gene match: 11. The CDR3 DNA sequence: TGTGCCAGCAGTAAGGAGCGGGGCATAAATTACGAGCAGTACTTC. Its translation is CASSKERGINYEQYF.

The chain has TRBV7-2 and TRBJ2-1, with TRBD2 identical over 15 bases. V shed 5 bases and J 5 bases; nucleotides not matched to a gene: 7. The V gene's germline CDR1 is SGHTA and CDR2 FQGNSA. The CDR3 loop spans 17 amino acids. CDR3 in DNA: TGTGCCAGCAGCGGACGGGGGACTAGCGGGAGGCACAATGAGCAGTTCTTC. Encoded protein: CASSGRGTSGRHNEQFF.